This passage covers 25 T cell receptor beta chains from one sample sequenced in a study of tumor-infiltrating lymphocytes in localized non-small cell lung cancer (dated by TCRdb to about 2021). The library was produced with the immunoSEQ multiplex PCR assay. TCRdb holds this immuneACCESS table with in-frame rearrangements only. Some clones are missing; in checked studies, unresolved V genes explain under half, and the rest has no known cause. Recorded for this sample are 27,000 or so clones; around 85% of them occurred a single time. The leading ten clones occupy around 2% of the sample. Sequencing was done on a sample of lung tumor tissue. Receptors were obtained from a human donor with non-small cell lung cancer.

This chain joins TRBV5-1 and TRBJ2-2; D may match TRBD1 or TRBD2 (5 bases each). Trimming removed 0 bases at V and 7 bases at J, with 22 bases between. The CDR3 is 18 amino acids. Germline CDR1 and CDR2: SGHRS and YFSETQ. CDR3 sequence: CASSLVGAVSPQGGELFF. The CDR3 DNA follows: TGCGCCAGCAGCTTGGTCGGGGCAGTAAGTCCTCAGGGCGGGGAGCTGTTTTTT.

CDR3 coding DNA: TGCAGTGCCCCACAGTTCGGTGAGCAGTTCTTC. Its translation is CSAPQFGEQFF. V is TRBV20-1 and J is TRBJ2-1; D remains unclear. The ends were cut back, 6 bases at V and 9 bases at J, with 12 bases in the middle. CDR3 length equals 11 residues. CDR1 DFQATT and CDR2 SNEGSKA come from the germline V gene (reference sequence).

The sample holds a few counts of this clone. V gene TRBV7-2 combines with J gene TRBJ2-3, with D possibly matching TRBD2 (5 bases). The V gene's germline CDR1 is SGHTA and CDR2 FQGNSA. Trimming removed 3 bases at V and 2 bases at J, with 15 bases between. The CDR3 spans 16 residues. CDR3 nucleotide sequence: TGTGCCAGCAGCTTGGCGGGCAGAGGGCCCACAGATACGCAGTATTTT. This sequence encodes CASSLAGRGPTDTQYF.

For this clone: A junction end diverges from the germline sequence, so it may reflect a read error. The chain recombines TRBV19 with TRBJ2-4, with 8 bases identical to TRBD1. The CDR3 spans 13 residues. Germline loops: CDR1 LNHDA, CDR2 SQIVND (reference sequence). This chain's CDR3 is CASSTQSGTGTSF. DNA for the CDR3: TGTGCCAGTAGTACCCAATCCGGGACAGGTACGAGTTTC. The full variable domain, rest sourced from reference TRBV19 and TRBJ2-4, is DGGITQSPKYLFRKEGQNVTLSCEQNLNHDAMYWYRQDPGQGLRLIYYSQIVNDFQKGDIAEGYSVSREKKESFPLTVTSAQKNPTAFYLCASSTQSGTGTSFGAGTRLSVL.

About this clone itself: Germline and junction disagree at one end, which may indicate a read error. The CDR3 nucleotides are TGTGCTAGCAGCTTAGAGGCCGGGCACAATGAGCAGTTCTTC. Translating it yields CASSLEAGHNEQFF. V usage is TRBV7-7 and J usage is TRBJ2-1; D unresolved. Germline lookup yields CDR1 SSHAT and CDR2 FNYEAQ (reference sequence). The CDR3 spans 14 residues.

The V gene is TRBV19, the J gene TRBJ2-1; D is uncertain. The V and J ends lost 9 bases and 4 bases respectively, with 16 bases between them. Looked up from germline, CDR1 is LNHDA and CDR2 is SQIVND (reference sequence). The CDR3 extends over 14 amino acids. CDR3 protein: CASRVDHIYNEQFF. The CDR3 nucleotides are TGTGCCAGCCGAGTGGACCATATATACAATGAGCAGTTCTTC.

CDR3 nucleotide sequence: TGTGCCAGCAGTGGTGGGGCGCGCACCGGGGAGCTGTTTTTT. Amino acids: CASSGGARTGELFF. V usage is TRBV6-1 and J usage is TRBJ2-2, with a weak D call TRBD1 (5 bases). From germline, CDR1 is MNHNS and CDR2 SASEGT. The CDR3 is made up of 14 amino acids. V lost 4 bases to trimming and J lost 4 bases, with 10 bases between them.

V gene TRBV5-1 combines with J gene TRBJ1-1, with no clear D. V was trimmed by 1 base and J by 0 bases, leaving 7 bases between them. Germline V gives CDR1 SGHRS, CDR2 YFSETQ. The length of the CDR3 is 14 residues. In DNA, the CDR3 is TGCGCCAGCAGCTTGAGGCCAGTGAACACTGAAGCTTTCTTT. It is translated as CASSLRPVNTEAFF.

This chain connects TRBV21-1 to TRBJ2-5; TRBD2, the D gene given by the table, was not confirmed from the DNA. TRBV21-1 is a pseudogene segment. CDR3 length equals 16 residues. The CDR3 DNA reads as TGTGCCAGCAGCAACCCTGGCGGGGGGACCAAAGAGACCCAGTACTTC. It encodes CASSNPGGGTKETQYF.

The rearrangement links TRBV4-1 to TRBJ1-6, with TRBD1 matching 12 bases. CDR3 size: 17 residues. The ends lost 1 base at V and 9 bases at J; junction bases unmatched: 7. Per germline, CDR1 MGHRA and CDR2 YSYEKL. CDR3: CASSQGEGTGGRSPLHF. The CDR3 nucleotides read TGCGCCAGCAGCCAAGGAGAGGGGACAGGGGGCCGTTCACCCCTCCACTTT.

The chain combines TRBV11-2 with TRBJ1-3; maybe TRBD1 (5 bases). Germline lookup yields CDR1 SGHAT and CDR2 FQNNGV. The ends were cut back, 5 bases at V and 0 bases at J, with 11 bases in the middle. The CDR3 is made up of 15 amino acids. The CDR3 sequence: CASSAGLRSGNTIYF. For the CDR3, the DNA is TGTGCCAGCAGCGCGGGACTGCGCTCTGGAAACACCATATATTTT.

This clone was counted a single time. The J gene is TRBJ1-1, the V gene TRBV4-1, with D hard to call. Germline loops: CDR1 MGHRA, CDR2 YSYEKL. Trimming left V 1 base short and J 7 bases short, with 10 bases between. The CDR3 sequence is 13 residues long. In nucleotides, the CDR3 is TGCGCCAGCAGCCAAGGGAATAGGGTTGAAGCTTTCTTT. Its translation is CASSQGNRVEAFF.

V and J are TRBV30 and TRBJ2-3; tentative D call: TRBD2 (6 bases). The germline gives CDR1 GTSNPN, CDR2 SVGIG (reference sequence). The CDR3 length is 15 residues. V lost 1 base and J lost 2, with 13 bases in between. The CDR3 sequence is CAWSGPAGLTDTQYF. The CDR3 nucleotides are TGTGCCTGGAGTGGCCCGGCGGGGCTCACAGATACGCAGTATTTT. Full variable domain (remainder filled in from reference TRBV30 and TRBJ2-3): SQTIHQWPATLVQPVGSPLSLECTVEGTSNPNLYWYRQAAGRGLQLLFYSVGIGQISSEVPQNLSASRPQDRQFILSSKKLLLSDSGFYLCAWSGPAGLTDTQYFGPGTRLTVL.

The V and J genes are TRBV6-5 and TRBJ2-7; D is possibly TRBD1 or TRBD2 (5 bases each). From germline, CDR1 is MNHEY and CDR2 SVGAGI. The CDR3 totals 14 residues. The ends were cut back, 7 bases at V and 5 bases at J, with 18 bases in the middle. DNA for the CDR3: TGTGCCAGCACCACTCTGGCAGGGACCCACGAGCAGTACTTC. As protein: CASTTLAGTHEQYF.

CDR3 in amino acids: CASRLQGARDNEQFF. The CDR3 DNA is TGTGCCAGCAGACTTCAGGGGGCACGAGACAATGAGCAGTTCTTC. The V call is TRBV7-6, the J call TRBJ2-1, with 8 bases that match TRBD1. From germline, CDR1 is SGHVS and CDR2 FNYEAQ. This CDR3 contains 15 residues. V lost 6 bases, J lost 5 bases, and 9 bases stayed unmatched. Full variable domain (rest looked up from reference TRBV7-6 and TRBJ2-1): GAGVSQSPRYKVTKRGQDVALRCDPISGHVSLYWYRQALGQGPEFLTYFNYEAQQDKSGLPNDRFSAERPEGSISTLTIQRTEQRDSAMYRCASRLQGARDNEQFFGPGTRLTVL.

The chain has TRBV7-2 and TRBJ1-5; 7 bases align to TRBD1. Germline lookup yields CDR1 SGHTA and CDR2 FQGNSA. The CDR3 has 15 amino acids. The V gene end was trimmed by 1 base and the J gene end by 4 bases; junction bases not matched to a gene: 4. The chain's CDR3 is CASSLDTGVNQPQHF. In DNA form, the CDR3 reads TGTGCCAGCAGCTTAGACACAGGGGTTAATCAGCCCCAGCATTTT.

This chain links TRBV4-1 with TRBJ1-5, with unresolved D. CDR1 is MGHRA and CDR2 is YSYEKL in the germline V gene. Trimming took 0 bases from V and 9 from J, leaving 12 bases between them. The CDR3 contains 14 residues. CDR3 amino acids: CASSQEELNMPQHF. CDR3 in DNA: TGCGCCAGCAGCCAAGAAGAATTGAATATGCCCCAGCATTTT.

The gene calls are TRBV5-6 and TRBJ2-3, with 8 bases fitting TRBD1. CDR3 size: 15 residues. In germline, CDR1 is SGHDT, CDR2 YYEEEE. The junction had 9 bases not matched to a gene; V was cut back by 2 bases and J by 7 bases. The CDR3 nucleotides read TGTGCCAGCAGCTTCTTGGGACAGGTGGTTTATACGCAGTATTTT. Protein product: CASSFLGQVVYTQYF.

The rearrangement links TRBV10-3 to TRBJ1-1; a possible D gene is TRBD1 (5 bases). V lost 6 bases and J 2 bases, leaving 10 bases between the germline ends. This CDR3 contains 13 residues. CDR1 and CDR2 (germline): ENHRY, SYGVKD. The CDR3, as DNA: TGTGCCATCAGGCTGGGACCCAACACTGAAGCTTTCTTT. It translates to CAIRLGPNTEAFF.

The rearrangement links TRBV9 to TRBJ2-3; 9 bases map to TRBD2. The germline V gene encodes CDR1 SGDLS and CDR2 YYNGEE. The junction had 1 base not matched to a gene; V was cut back by 0 bases and J by 2 bases. The CDR3 is 15 amino acids. The DNA of the CDR3 is TGTGCCAGCAGCGTAGTAGCGGGGGACACAGATACGCAGTATTTT. Protein: CASSVVAGDTDTQYF.

In DNA, the CDR3 is TGCAGCGTTGGGGGACAGGGGAATGGCTACACCTTC. Protein: CSVGGQGNGYTF. The V and J genes are TRBV29-1 and TRBJ1-2; 10 bases agree with TRBD1. The germline CDR1 and CDR2 sequences are SQVTM and ANQGSEA. The junction had 2 bases not matched to a gene; V was cut back by 4 bases and J by 6 bases. There are 12 residues in the CDR3.

The J gene is TRBJ2-7, the V gene TRBV6-1, with D perhaps given as TRBD1 or TRBD2 (5 bases each). Trimming removed 4 bases at V and 3 bases at J, with 13 bases between. CDR3 length equals 14 residues. CDR1 is MNHNS and CDR2 is SASEGT in the germline V gene. CDR3 protein: CASSGGTLNYEQYF. DNA for the CDR3: TGTGCCAGCAGTGGAGGGACGCTTAACTACGAGCAGTACTTC.

The chain has TRBV7-8 and TRBJ2-1; D is tentatively TRBD1 or TRBD2 (6 bases each). Germline V gives CDR1 SGHVS, CDR2 FQNEAQ. The CDR3 length is 15 residues. Trimming pared 3 bases from V and 6 bases from J, leaving 15 bases between. This CDR3 reads CASSFMGGKGNEQFF. DNA of the CDR3: TGTGCCAGCAGCTTTATGGGGGGCAAAGGCAATGAGCAGTTCTTC.

The CDR3 DNA follows: TGCAGCGTTGGGGGGACAGGACCTAATGAAAAACTGTTTTTT. Amino acid sequence: CSVGGTGPNEKLFF. The rearrangement joins TRBV29-1 to TRBJ1-4; 8 bases are a match to TRBD1. Germline-derived CDR1 and CDR2 are SQVTM and ANQGSEA. This CDR3 is built from 14 residues. V was clipped by 4 bases and J by 3 bases; unmatched bases: 4.

This chain connects TRBV4-2 to TRBJ1-4; D is perhaps TRBD1 (5 bases). The CDR3 runs 14 residues. Per germline, CDR1 LGHNA and CDR2 YNFKEQ. V lost 4 bases and J 2 bases, leaving 8 bases between the germline ends. The CDR3 nucleotides read TGTGCCAGCAGCCCCCGGGACACTAATGAAAAACTGTTTTTT. This encodes CASSPRDTNEKLFF.